Below, 20 T cell receptor beta chains from the same sample are listed, as sequenced in a study of CD8+ T cells in alopecia areata. RNA was isolated and reverse transcribed to cDNA, the sequencing template. Data came from immunoSEQ multiplex PCR; TCRdb stores just in-frame clones and leaves some out. Among some 240,000 clones listed, about three fifths were seen once. As to treatment: oral pan-JAK inhibitor, 5-10 mg twice daily. Specimen: CD4+ T cells sorted from blood, collected at week 4, from a patient treated with tofacitinib. The receptors derive from a human donor with alopecia areata.

This sequence joins TRBV11-3 and TRBJ2-3; a possible D gene is TRBD1 (5 bases). Deletions cut 8 bases from V and 4 bases from J, with 7 bases between. CDR1 is SGHNT, CDR2 YENEEA, per germline. The CDR3 contains 11 residues. The chain's CDR3 is CASQGADTQYF. The CDR3 bases are TGTGCCAGCCAAGGGGCAGATACGCAGTATTTT.

V usage is TRBV7-3 and J usage is TRBJ2-2; no reliable D call. This CDR3 comprises 16 residues. V shed 5 bases and J shed 5 bases, with 18 bases lying between them. Per germline, CDR1 SGHTA and CDR2 FQGTGA. The CDR3 here is CASSPRQALTTGELFF. The CDR3 region has the DNA TGTGCCAGCAGCCCGCGGCAGGCTCTAACTACCGGGGAGCTGTTTTTT.

The chain uses TRBV4-3 and TRBJ1-2, with 9 nucleotides matching TRBD1. The CDR3 consists of 15 residues. After removal of 0 bases from V and 6 bases from J, the junction contained 5 bases not matched to a gene. From germline, CDR1 is LGHNA and CDR2 YSLEER. The CDR3 is CASSQDGQGMNGYTF. As DNA, the CDR3 is TGCGCCAGCAGCCAAGATGGACAGGGGATGAATGGCTACACCTTC.

J is TRBJ1-1 and V is TRBV29-1; 9 nucleotides line up with TRBD1. The V gene end was trimmed by 7 bases and the J gene end by 1 base; junction bases not matched to a gene: 4. Germline V CDR1 and CDR2: SQVTM, ANQGSEA. This CDR3 is built from 13 residues. In DNA form, the CDR3 reads TGCAGCGCGCGGACAGGGGCGAACACTGAAGCTTTCTTT. Translated, it gives CSARTGANTEAFF.

The chain links TRBV30 to TRBJ2-1, with 11 bases fitting TRBD2. CDR3 size: 13 residues. V trimming: 2 bases; J trimming: 11 bases; junction bases outside the gene matches: 5. Germline V lookup: CDR1 GTSNPN, CDR2 SVGIG (reference sequence). The CDR3, as DNA: TGTGCCTGGAGTCCGGGACTAGCGGAAAAGCAGTTCTTC. Its translation is CAWSPGLAEKQFF.

This clone occurred a few times. This chain connects TRBV15 to TRBJ1-2; 8 positions match TRBD1. This CDR3 spans 14 amino acids. Germline V gives CDR1 LNHNV, CDR2 YYDKDF (reference sequence). V lost 0 bases, J lost 8 bases, and 5 bases stayed unmatched. CDR3 coding DNA: TGTGCCACCAGCAGAGATAGGACAGGGCGGGGCTACACCTTC. Residues: CATSRDRTGRGYTF. The full variable domain, completed using reference TRBV15 and TRBJ1-2, is DAMVIQNPRYQVTQFGKPVTLSCSQTLNHNVMYWYQQKSSQAPKLLFHYYDKDFNNEADTPDNFQSRRPNTSFCFLDIRSPGLGDTAMYLCATSRDRTGRGYTFGSGTRLTVV.

In its sample, this clone was seen a few times. This specimen includes other DNA sequences encoding the same CDR3. V gene TRBV29-1 combines with J gene TRBJ1-1; D not resolved. CDR1 and CDR2 from the germline V gene are SQVTM and ANQGSEA. The CDR3 sequence is 10 residues long. The V end lost 4 bases, the J end lost 3 bases, and 3 bases lay between the germline ends. CDR3 DNA: TGCAGCGTTGCTCACACTGAAGCTTTCTTT. This codes for CSVAHTEAFF.

In DNA, the CDR3 is TGTGCCAGCAGCTTGGCAGGGACGTTTGAGACCCAGTACTTC. It translates to CASSLAGTFETQYF. The chain joins TRBV5-6 to TRBJ2-5; perhaps D is TRBD1 or TRBD2 (5 bases each). The CDR3 has 14 residues. Germline CDR1 is SGHDT and CDR2 is YYEEEE. V lost 0 bases to trimming and J lost 5 bases, with 11 bases between them.

The chain has TRBV6-6 and TRBJ2-7, with D possibly being TRBD2 (6 bases). Trimming removed 4 bases at V and 4 bases at J, with 8 bases between. Germline CDR1 is MNHNY and CDR2 is SVGAGI (reference sequence). The length of the CDR3 is 12 residues. CDR3 sequence: CASSFSGYEQYF. DNA for the CDR3: TGTGCCAGCAGTTTCAGCGGGTACGAGCAGTACTTC.

The chain links TRBV2 to TRBJ2-7; TRBD1 might be the D (5 bases). This CDR3 spans 15 amino acids. Germline lookup yields CDR1 SNHLY and CDR2 FYNNEI. V lost 6 bases and J 1 base, leaving 16 bases between the germline ends. The CDR3 DNA reads TGTGCCAGCAGGCCGACAGCTTCTACTTCCTACGAGCAGTACTTC. Amino acids: CASRPTASTSYEQYF.

The chain is built from TRBV5-6 and TRBJ2-7, with D possibly being TRBD2 (6 bases). This CDR3 has 14 amino acids. From germline, CDR1 is SGHDT and CDR2 YYEEEE. The germline V and J ends were trimmed by 3 bases and 5 bases, with 15 bases remaining between them. The CDR3 loop is CASSWGLLRNEQYF. The CDR3, as DNA: TGTGCCAGCAGCTGGGGACTTCTCAGGAACGAGCAGTACTTC.

This clone was seen a few times. The rearrangement uses TRBV5-1 and TRBJ2-5; TRBD2 agrees at 8 bases. Unmatched junction bases numbered 3, after V lost 4 bases and J lost 1 base. The CDR3 covers 14 residues. Looked up from germline, CDR1 is SGHRS and CDR2 is YFSETQ. In DNA form, the CDR3 reads TGCGCCAGCAGCGCAGGACTAGCCCAAGAGACCCAGTACTTC. Encoded protein: CASSAGLAQETQYF.

The chain has TRBV5-1 and TRBJ1-5; D might be TRBD1 (6 bases). The length of the CDR3 is 17 residues. Trimming took off 1 base at V and 7 bases at J, with 21 bases between the two ends. Germline-derived CDR1 and CDR2 are SGHRS and YFSETQ. The CDR3 loop is CASSLSPRGGSGQPQHF. The CDR3 DNA is TGCGCCAGCAGCTTGTCCCCCCGAGGGGGGAGTGGGCAGCCCCAGCATTTT.

The rearrangement links TRBV15 to TRBJ1-1, with TRBD1 identical over 9 bases. The ends lost 2 bases at V and 6 bases at J; junction bases unmatched: 7. CDR1 is LNHNV, CDR2 YYDKDF, per germline (reference sequence). The CDR3 covers 15 residues. The CDR3: CATSRSGTGNAEAFF. DNA of the CDR3: TGTGCCACCAGCAGATCCGGGACAGGGAATGCTGAAGCTTTCTTT.

The J gene is TRBJ1-4, the V gene TRBV30, with 9 bases that match TRBD1. The CDR3 length is 13 residues. CDR1 is GTSNPN, CDR2 SVGIG, per germline (reference sequence). V lost 4 bases, J lost 4 bases, and 1 base stayed unmatched. CDR3 amino acids: CAWTGQGNEKLFF. The CDR3 DNA reads as TGTGCCTGGACGGGACAGGGTAATGAAAAACTGTTTTTT.

This clone has at least ten counts. The chain employs TRBV4-1 and TRBJ1-2; possibly TRBD1 for D (6 bases). Germline CDR1 MGHRA, CDR2 YSYEKL. Between the trimmed V and J ends, which lost 1 base and 4 bases, there was a span of 16 bases. This CDR3 has 16 residues. CDR3 in amino acids: CASSQVDRRALYGYTF. The CDR3 region has the DNA TGCGCCAGCAGCCAAGTAGACAGGCGGGCACTCTATGGCTACACCTTC.

The genes are TRBV30 and TRBJ2-1; D remains ambiguous. The CDR3 sequence is 11 residues long. Germline V gives CDR1 GTSNPN, CDR2 SVGIG (reference sequence). V lost 7 bases to trimming and J lost 1 base, with 5 bases between them. The CDR3 nucleotides are TGTGCCTTGTATTCCTACAATGAGCAGTTCTTC. Protein product: CALYSYNEQFF.

V usage is TRBV30 and J usage is TRBJ2-3; the D call may be TRBD1 or TRBD2 (6 bases each). Germline CDR1 and CDR2: GTSNPN and SVGIG (reference sequence). The V and J ends lost 0 bases and 3 bases respectively, with 10 bases between them. The CDR3 totals 14 residues. CDR3 sequence (DNA): TGTGCCTGGAGTGTTGGGGGGCCAACAGATACGCAGTATTTT. This gives the protein CAWSVGGPTDTQYF.

This chain links TRBV5-1 with TRBJ1-2; 7 bases align to TRBD1. The CDR3 sequence is 15 residues long. V gave up 3 bases and J gave up 3 bases; unmatched junction bases: 8. Germline loops: CDR1 SGHRS, CDR2 YFSETQ. Here the CDR3 reads CASSSKQGKDYGYTF. CDR3 bases: TGCGCCAGCAGCTCCAAACAGGGGAAGGACTATGGCTACACCTTC.

The rearrangement joins TRBV29-1 to TRBJ1-1; possible D gene TRBD1, 6 bases. V dropped 6 bases and J dropped 0 bases, with 11 bases sitting between them. CDR1 SQVTM and CDR2 ANQGSEA come from the germline V gene. This CDR3 comprises 13 residues. The CDR3 DNA is TGCAGCGTCAGGGGACTAATGAACACTGAAGCTTTCTTT. Its translation: CSVRGLMNTEAFF.